This T cell receptor beta chain comes out of a study of T cell responses to AZD1222 COVID-19 vaccine. Whole-study results and caveats: Donors were mostly white British, more females; clonal diversity possibly underestimated. Repertoire sampling happened only post peak T cell response. A rise in Spike-specific TCR breadth and depth followed two AZD1222 doses.

Pooled in the analysis were second doses at about 4 or about 12 weeks. Regarding this clone: Its antigen remains unknown.

Clones were sequenced by immunoSEQ multiplex PCR, and TCRdb holds only the in-frame ones, with some missing. The table includes fewer than 90,000 clones, roughly 86% detected once. Sequences were derived from peripheral blood, sampled 28 days after the second AZD1222 dose. This clonotype originated in an adult who received the AZD1222 COVID-19 vaccine.

CDR3 sequence reads: CASSPITGTASYEQYF. CDR3 DNA: TGTGCCAGCAGCCCCATAACCGGGACAGCCTCCTACGAGCAGTACTTC. This chain connects TRBV2 to TRBJ2-7, with TRBD1 matching 7 bases. J gave up 0 bases and V 6 bases, and 11 bases lay outside the gene matches. CDR1 is SNHLY, CDR2 FYNNEI, per germline. There are 16 residues in the CDR3.